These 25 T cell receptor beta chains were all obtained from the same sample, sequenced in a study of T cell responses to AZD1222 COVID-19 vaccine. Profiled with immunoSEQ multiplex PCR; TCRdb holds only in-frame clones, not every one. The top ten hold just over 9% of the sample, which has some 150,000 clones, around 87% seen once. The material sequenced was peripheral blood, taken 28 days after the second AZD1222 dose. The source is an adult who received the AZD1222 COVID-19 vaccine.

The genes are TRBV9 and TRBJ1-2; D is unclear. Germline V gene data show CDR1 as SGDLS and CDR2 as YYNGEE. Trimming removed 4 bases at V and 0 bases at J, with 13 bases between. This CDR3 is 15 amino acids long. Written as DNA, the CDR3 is TGTGCCAGCAGCCAGTGGGATACCCCTAACTATGGCTACACCTTC. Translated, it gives CASSQWDTPNYGYTF.

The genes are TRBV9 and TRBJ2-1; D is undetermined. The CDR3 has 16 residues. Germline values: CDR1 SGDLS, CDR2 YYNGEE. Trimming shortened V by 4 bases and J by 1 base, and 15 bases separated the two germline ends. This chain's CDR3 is CASSPEVAASYNEQFF. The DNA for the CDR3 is TGTGCCAGCAGCCCCGAGGTAGCAGCTTCCTACAATGAGCAGTTCTTC.

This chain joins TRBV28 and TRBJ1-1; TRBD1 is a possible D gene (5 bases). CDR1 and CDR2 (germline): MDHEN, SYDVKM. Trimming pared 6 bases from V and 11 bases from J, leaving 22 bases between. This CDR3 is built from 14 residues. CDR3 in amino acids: CASRTFGGDSVAFF. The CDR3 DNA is TGTGCCAGCAGGACTTTTGGGGGAGACAGCGTTGCTTTCTTT.

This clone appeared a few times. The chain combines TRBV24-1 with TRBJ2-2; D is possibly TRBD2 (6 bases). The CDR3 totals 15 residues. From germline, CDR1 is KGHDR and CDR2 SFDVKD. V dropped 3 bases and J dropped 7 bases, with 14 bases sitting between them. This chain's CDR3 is CATSDGLAGGGELFF. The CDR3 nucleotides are TGTGCCACCAGTGATGGGCTAGCCGGGGGCGGGGAGCTGTTTTTT.

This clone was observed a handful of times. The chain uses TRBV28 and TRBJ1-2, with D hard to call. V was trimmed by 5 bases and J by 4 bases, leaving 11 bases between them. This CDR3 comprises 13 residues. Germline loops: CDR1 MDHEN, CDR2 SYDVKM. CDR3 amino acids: CASSLTVTYGYTF. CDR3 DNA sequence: TGTGCCAGCAGTCTGACGGTCACCTATGGCTACACCTTC.

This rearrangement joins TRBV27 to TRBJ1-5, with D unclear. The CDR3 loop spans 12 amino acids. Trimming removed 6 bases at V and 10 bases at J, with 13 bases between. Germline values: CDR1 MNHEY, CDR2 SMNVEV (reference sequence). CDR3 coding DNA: TGTGCCAGCAGCTCCCTGGGTCGCCCCCAGCATTTT. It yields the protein CASSSLGRPQHF.

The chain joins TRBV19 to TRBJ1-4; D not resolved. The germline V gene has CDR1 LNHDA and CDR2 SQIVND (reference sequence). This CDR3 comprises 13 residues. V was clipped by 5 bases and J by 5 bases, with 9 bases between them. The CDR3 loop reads CASSRVMNEKLFF. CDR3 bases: TGTGCCAGTAGTCGGGTGATGAATGAAAAACTGTTTTTT.

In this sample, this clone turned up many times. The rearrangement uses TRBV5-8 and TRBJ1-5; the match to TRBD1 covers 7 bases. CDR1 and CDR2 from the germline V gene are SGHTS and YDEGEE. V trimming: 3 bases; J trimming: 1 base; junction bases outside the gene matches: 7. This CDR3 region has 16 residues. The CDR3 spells CASSSETGRSNQPQHF. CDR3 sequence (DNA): TGTGCCAGCAGCTCCGAGACAGGGAGAAGCAATCAGCCCCAGCATTTT.

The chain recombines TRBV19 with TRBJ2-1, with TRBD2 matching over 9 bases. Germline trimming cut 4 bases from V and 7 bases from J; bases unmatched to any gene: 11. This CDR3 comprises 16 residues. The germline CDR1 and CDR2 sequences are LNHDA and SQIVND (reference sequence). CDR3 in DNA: TGTGCCAGTAGTACCCCAGGTAGCGGGAGTTTTAATGAGCAGTTCTTC. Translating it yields CASSTPGSGSFNEQFF.

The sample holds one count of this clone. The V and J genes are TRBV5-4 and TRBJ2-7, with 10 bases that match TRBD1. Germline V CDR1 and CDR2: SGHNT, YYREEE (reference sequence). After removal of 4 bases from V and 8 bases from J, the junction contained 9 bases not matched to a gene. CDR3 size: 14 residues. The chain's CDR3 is CASSPRQGAHQQYF. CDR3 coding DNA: TGTGCCAGCAGCCCACGACAGGGGGCGCATCAGCAGTACTTC.

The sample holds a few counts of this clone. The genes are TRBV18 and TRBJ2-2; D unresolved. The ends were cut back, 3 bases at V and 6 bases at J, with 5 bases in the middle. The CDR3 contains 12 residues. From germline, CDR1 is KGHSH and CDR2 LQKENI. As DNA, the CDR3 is TGTGCCAGCTCACCGTCCGCCGGGGAGCTGTTTTTT. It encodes CASSPSAGELFF.

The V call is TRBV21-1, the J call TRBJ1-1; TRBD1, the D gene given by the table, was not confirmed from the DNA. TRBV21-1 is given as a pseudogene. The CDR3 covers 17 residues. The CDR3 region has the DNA TGTGCCAGCACCAAAAACCACGGCAGGGGGTCGTACACTGAAGCTTTCTTT. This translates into CASTKNHGRGSYTEAFF.

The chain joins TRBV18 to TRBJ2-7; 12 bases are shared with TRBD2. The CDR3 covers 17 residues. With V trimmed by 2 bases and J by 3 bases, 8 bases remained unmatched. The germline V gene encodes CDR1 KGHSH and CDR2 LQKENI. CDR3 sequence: CASSPSPSGRGFYEQYF. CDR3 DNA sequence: TGTGCCAGCTCACCATCACCTAGCGGGAGGGGATTCTACGAGCAGTACTTC.

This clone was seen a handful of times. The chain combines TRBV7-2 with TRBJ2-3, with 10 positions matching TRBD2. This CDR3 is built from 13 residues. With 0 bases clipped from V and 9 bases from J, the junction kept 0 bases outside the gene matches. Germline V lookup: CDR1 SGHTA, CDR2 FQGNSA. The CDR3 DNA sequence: TGTGCCAGCAGCTTAGCGACTAGCGGGACGCAGTATTTT. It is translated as CASSLATSGTQYF.

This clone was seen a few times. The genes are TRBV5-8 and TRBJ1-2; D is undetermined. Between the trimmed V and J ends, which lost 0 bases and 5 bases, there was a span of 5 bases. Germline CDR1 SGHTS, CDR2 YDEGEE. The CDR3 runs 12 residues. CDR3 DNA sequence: TGTGCCAGCAGCTTGGTTTCGTATGGCTACACCTTC. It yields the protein CASSLVSYGYTF.

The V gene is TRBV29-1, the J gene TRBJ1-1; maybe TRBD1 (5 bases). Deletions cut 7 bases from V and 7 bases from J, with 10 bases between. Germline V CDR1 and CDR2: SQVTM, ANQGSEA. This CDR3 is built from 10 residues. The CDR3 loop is CSAGQLEAFF. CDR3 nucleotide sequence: TGCAGCGCGGGGCAGCTTGAAGCTTTCTTT.

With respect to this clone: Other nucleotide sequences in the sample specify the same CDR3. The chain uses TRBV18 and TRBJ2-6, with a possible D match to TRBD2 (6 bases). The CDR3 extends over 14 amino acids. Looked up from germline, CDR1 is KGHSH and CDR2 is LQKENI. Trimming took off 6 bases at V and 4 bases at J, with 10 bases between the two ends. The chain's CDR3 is CASSEGSGANVLTF. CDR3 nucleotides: TGTGCCAGCTCGGAGGGTTCAGGGGCCAACGTCCTGACTTTC.

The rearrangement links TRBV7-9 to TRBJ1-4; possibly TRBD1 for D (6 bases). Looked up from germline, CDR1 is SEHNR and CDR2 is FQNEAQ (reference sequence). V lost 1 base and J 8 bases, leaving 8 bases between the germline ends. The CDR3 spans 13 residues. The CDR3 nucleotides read TGTGCCAGCAGCTTAGACAGGGCGGAAAAACTGTTTTTT. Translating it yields CASSLDRAEKLFF.

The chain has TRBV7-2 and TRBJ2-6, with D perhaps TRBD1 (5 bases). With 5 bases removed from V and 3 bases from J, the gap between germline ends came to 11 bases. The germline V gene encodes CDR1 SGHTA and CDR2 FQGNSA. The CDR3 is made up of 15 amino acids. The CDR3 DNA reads TGTGCCAGCAGCCTGGGGCGCGGTGGGGCCAACGTCCTGACTTTC. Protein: CASSLGRGGANVLTF.

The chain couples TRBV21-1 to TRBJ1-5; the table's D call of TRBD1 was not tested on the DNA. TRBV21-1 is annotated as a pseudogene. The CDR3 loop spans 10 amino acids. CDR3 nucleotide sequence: TGTGGGGGCAACAATCAGCCCCAGCATTTT. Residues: CGGNNQPQHF.

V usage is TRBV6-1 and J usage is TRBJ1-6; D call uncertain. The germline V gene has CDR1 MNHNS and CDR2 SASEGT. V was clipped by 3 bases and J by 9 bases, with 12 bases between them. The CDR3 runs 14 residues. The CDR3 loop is CASSDQKNISPLHF. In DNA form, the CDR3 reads TGTGCCAGCAGTGACCAAAAAAATATTTCACCCCTCCACTTT.

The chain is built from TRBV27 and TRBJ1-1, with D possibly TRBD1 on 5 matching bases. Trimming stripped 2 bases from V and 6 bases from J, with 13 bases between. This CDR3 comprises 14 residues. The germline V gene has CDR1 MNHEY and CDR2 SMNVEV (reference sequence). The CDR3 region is CASSLLHRSAEAFF. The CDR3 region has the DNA TGTGCCAGCAGTTTACTCCACAGGAGCGCTGAAGCTTTCTTT.

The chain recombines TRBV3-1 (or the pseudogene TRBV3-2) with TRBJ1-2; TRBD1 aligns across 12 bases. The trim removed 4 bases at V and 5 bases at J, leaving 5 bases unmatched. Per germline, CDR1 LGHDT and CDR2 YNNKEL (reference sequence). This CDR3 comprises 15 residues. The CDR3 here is CASSLGTGGRYGYTF. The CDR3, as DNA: TGTGCCAGCAGCCTTGGGACAGGGGGCAGGTATGGCTACACCTTC.

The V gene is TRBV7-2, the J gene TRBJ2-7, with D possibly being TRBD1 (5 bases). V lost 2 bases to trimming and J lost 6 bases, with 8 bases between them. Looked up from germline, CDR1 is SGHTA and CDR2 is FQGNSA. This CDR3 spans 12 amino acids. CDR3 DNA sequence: TGTGCCAGCAGCTTACAGGGTCCCGAGCAGTACTTC. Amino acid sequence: CASSLQGPEQYF.

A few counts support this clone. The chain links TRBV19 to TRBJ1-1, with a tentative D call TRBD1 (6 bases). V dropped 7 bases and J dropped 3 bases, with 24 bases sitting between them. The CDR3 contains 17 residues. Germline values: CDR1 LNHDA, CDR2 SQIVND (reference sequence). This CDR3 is CASISAWGGGRYTEAFF. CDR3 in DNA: TGTGCCAGTATCAGCGCGTGGGGGGGCGGACGTTACACTGAAGCTTTCTTT.